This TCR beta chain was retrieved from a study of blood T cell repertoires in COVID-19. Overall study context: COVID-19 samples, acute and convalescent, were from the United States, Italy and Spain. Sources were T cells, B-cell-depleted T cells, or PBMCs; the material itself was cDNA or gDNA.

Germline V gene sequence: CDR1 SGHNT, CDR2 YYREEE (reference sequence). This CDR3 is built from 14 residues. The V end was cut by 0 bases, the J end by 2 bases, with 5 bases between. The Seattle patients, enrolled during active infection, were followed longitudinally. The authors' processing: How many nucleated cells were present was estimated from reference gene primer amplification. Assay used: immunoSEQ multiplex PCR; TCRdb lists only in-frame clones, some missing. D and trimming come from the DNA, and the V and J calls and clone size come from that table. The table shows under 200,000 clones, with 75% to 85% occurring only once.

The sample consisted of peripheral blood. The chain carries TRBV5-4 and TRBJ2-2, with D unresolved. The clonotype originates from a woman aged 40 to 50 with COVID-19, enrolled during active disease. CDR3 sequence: CASSLELNTGELFF. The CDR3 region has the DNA TGTGCCAGCAGCTTGGAACTTAACACCGGGGAGCTGTTTTTT.